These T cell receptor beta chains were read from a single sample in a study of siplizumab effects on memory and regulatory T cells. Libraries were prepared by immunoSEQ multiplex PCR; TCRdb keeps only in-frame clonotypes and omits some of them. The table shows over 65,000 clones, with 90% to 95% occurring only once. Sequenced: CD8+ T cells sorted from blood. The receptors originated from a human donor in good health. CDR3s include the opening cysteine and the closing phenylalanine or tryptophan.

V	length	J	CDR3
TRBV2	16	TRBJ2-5	CASSRLAGGQQETQYF
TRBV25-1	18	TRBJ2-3	CASSESIVWTEGTDTQYF
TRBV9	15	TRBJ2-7	CASSAHTSPAYEQYF
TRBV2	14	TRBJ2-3	CASSVGAATDTQYF
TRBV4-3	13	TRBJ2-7	CASSQGQDFEQYF
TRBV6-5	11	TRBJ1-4	CAVGDMSKLFF
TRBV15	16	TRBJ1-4	CATSKGTTGENEKLFF
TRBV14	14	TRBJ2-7	CASSQGGGKDEQYF
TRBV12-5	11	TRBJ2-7	CASGLGLHKYF
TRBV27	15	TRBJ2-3	CASSLTGGATDTQYF